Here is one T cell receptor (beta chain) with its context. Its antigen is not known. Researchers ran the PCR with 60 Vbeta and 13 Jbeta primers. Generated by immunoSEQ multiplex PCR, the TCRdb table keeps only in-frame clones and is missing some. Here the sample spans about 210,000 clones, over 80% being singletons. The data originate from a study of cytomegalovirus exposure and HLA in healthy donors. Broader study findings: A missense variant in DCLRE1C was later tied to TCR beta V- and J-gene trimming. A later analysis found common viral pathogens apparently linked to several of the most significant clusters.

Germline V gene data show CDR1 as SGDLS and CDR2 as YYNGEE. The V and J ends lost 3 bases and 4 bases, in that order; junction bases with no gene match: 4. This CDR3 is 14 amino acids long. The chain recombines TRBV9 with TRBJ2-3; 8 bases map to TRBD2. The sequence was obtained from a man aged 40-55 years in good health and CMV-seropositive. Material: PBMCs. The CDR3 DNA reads TGTGCCAGCAGCGGTAGCGGGACCTCAGATACGCAGTATTTT. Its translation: CASSGSGTSDTQYF.